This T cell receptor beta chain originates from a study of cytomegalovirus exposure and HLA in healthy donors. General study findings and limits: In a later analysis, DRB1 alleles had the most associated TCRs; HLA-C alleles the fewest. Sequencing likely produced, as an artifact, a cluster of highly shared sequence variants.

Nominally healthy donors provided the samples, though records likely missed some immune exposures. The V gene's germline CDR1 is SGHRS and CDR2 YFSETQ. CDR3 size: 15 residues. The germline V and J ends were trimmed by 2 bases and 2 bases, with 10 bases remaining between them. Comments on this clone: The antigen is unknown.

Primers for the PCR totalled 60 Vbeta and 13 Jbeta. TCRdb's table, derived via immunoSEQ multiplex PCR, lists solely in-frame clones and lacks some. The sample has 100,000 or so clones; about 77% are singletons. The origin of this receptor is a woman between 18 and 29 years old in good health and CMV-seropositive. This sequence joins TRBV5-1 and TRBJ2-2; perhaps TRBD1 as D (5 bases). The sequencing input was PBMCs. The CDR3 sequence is CASSFSQGNTGELFF. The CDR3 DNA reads TGCGCCAGCAGCTTCAGTCAGGGTAACACCGGGGAGCTGTTTTTT.